The following is a TCR beta chain sequence with its context. Its matching antigen is unknown. The second PCR ran roughly 6 to 11 cycles with a sample-barcoded 5' primer and J-beta primers. Via MiXCR, TCRdb re-called the 5' RACE reads, giving one row per CDR3 protein. Altogether about 720,000 distinct CDR3 sequences are present, roughly 25% being singletons, with the ten largest covering under 4%. V lost 3 bases and J lost 7; bases outside the gene matches: 7. This CDR3 region has 15 residues. CDR1 and CDR2 from the germline V gene are MNHEY and SVGEGT. This record belongs to a study of blood T cells in healthy people across ages. Study results and caveats: Among long-lived donors, naive CD4+ cells were more numerous and diversity higher than in aged donors.

These data are also associated with another study on T cells of mothers and their children. From that report: None of the identified T cell clones proved to be persistent microchimeric clones.

The sequenced material came from blood. V is TRBV6-2 or TRBV6-3 and J is TRBJ2-1; TRBD2 aligns across 9 bases. This TCR came from a boy aged 5-17 years in good health. The CDR3 protein is CASSYRGGGANEQFF. The CDR3 region has the DNA TGTGCCAGCAGTTATCGCGGCGGGGGGGCGAATGAGCAGTTCTTC.